These T cell receptor beta chains were read from a single sample in a study of blood T cell repertoires in COVID-19. Only in-frame clones appear in the TCRdb table, and some are missing; sequencing was by immunoSEQ multiplex PCR. The sample holds 250,000 or so clones, roughly nine tenths seen once. Sequenced input: PBMCs or T cells enriched from blood (not recorded which). The receptors derive from a man aged 25-40 years who had recovered from COVID-19. Each CDR3 is given without its conserved first and last residue. The D gene is left open where the match is weak.

j_call: TRBJ2-5
d_call: TRBD2
v_call: TRBV27
cdr3_aa: ASSGGLAGAPYQETQY

j_call: TRBJ2-5
d_call: .
v_call: TRBV12-3/TRBV12-4
cdr3_aa: ASSLWGGETQY

j_call: TRBJ2-5
d_call: TRBD2
v_call: TRBV30
cdr3_aa: AWTSGGALSTTQY

j_call: TRBJ2-5
d_call: TRBD1
v_call: TRBV10-3
cdr3_aa: ATRQGAGETQY

j_call: TRBJ2-7
d_call: .
v_call: TRBV9
cdr3_aa: ASSVGESYEQY

j_call: TRBJ1-1
d_call: .
v_call: TRBV19
cdr3_aa: ASSSKRNTEAF

j_call: TRBJ1-2
d_call: .
v_call: TRBV29-1
cdr3_aa: SVYARDKTNYGYT

j_call: TRBJ2-7
d_call: TRBD2
v_call: TRBV5-4
cdr3_aa: ASSLGGTSGIYEQY

j_call: TRBJ1-2
d_call: .
v_call: TRBV20-1
cdr3_aa: SAKGLDTYT

j_call: TRBJ2-3
d_call: .
v_call: TRBV6-5
cdr3_aa: ASSYSAGTSTDTQY

j_call: TRBJ1-6
d_call: .
v_call: TRBV24-1
cdr3_aa: ATSVRGSSPLH

j_call: TRBJ2-1
d_call: .
v_call: TRBV4-1
cdr3_aa: ASSLGLEAEQF

j_call: TRBJ1-3
d_call: .
v_call: TRBV7-9
cdr3_aa: ASTKQTSGENTIY

j_call: TRBJ1-1
d_call: .
v_call: TRBV12-3/TRBV12-4
cdr3_aa: ASSLGGEAF

j_call: TRBJ2-2
d_call: .
v_call: TRBV30
cdr3_aa: AWSGWNTGELF

j_call: TRBJ2-1
d_call: .
v_call: TRBV5-1
cdr3_aa: ASSYQANEQF

j_call: TRBJ1-6
d_call: .
v_call: TRBV30
cdr3_aa: AWSGQGGSPLH

j_call: TRBJ1-2
d_call: .
v_call: TRBV5-4
cdr3_aa: ASSLGSYYGYT

j_call: TRBJ1-1
d_call: .
v_call: TRBV5-4
cdr3_aa: ASRSPGAAEAF

j_call: TRBJ1-1
d_call: TRBD1
v_call: TRBV5-1
cdr3_aa: ASSPGTGRGNTEAF

j_call: TRBJ2-5
d_call: .
v_call: TRBV27
cdr3_aa: ASSFHDKETQY

j_call: TRBJ1-5
d_call: .
v_call: TRBV24-1
cdr3_aa: ATSGRGGTDSNQPQH

j_call: TRBJ1-2
d_call: .
v_call: TRBV12-3/TRBV12-4
cdr3_aa: ASSPTTEYGYT

j_call: TRBJ1-4
d_call: .
v_call: TRBV5-6
cdr3_aa: ASSPSGLATNEKLF

j_call: TRBJ2-7
d_call: .
v_call: TRBV30
cdr3_aa: AWSVGGGVYEQY

j_call: TRBJ2-3
d_call: TRBD2
v_call: TRBV27
cdr3_aa: ASRSGTSGPHPTDTQY

j_call: TRBJ2-1
d_call: TRBD2
v_call: TRBV9
cdr3_aa: ASSRTLAGYTYNEQF

j_call: TRBJ2-2
d_call: TRBD1
v_call: TRBV5-1
cdr3_aa: ASSTLTGGVNTGELF

j_call: TRBJ1-2
d_call: .
v_call: TRBV18
cdr3_aa: ASSLAAGGYT

j_call: TRBJ2-2
d_call: TRBD1
v_call: TRBV7-9
cdr3_aa: ASSKDRVGTGELF

j_call: TRBJ1-1
d_call: .
v_call: TRBV7-2
cdr3_aa: ASSLAPGGNTEAF

j_call: TRBJ1-3
d_call: .
v_call: TRBV13
cdr3_aa: ASSLILGNTIY